Following are 8 T cell receptor beta chains from one sample sequenced in a study of cytomegalovirus exposure and HLA in healthy donors. 60 Vbeta and 13 Jbeta primers were used in PCR. TCRdb's copy holds only in-frame clones and misses some; the assay was immunoSEQ multiplex PCR. The sample gives around 200,000 clones, 75% to 85% of which show up once; around 1.5% is in the top ten. The sequenced sample consisted of PBMCs. These TCRs come from a girl aged 10-17 years in good health and CMV-seronegative.

The rearrangement joins TRBV19 to TRBJ2-2; the match to TRBD2 covers 13 bases. The germline gives CDR1 LNHDA, CDR2 SQIVND (reference sequence). After removal of 5 bases from V and 7 bases from J, the junction contained 4 bases not matched to a gene. The CDR3 sequence is 15 residues long. The CDR3 DNA reads TGTGCCAGTAGTCTACGGACTAGCGGGGGCGGGGAGCTGTTTTTT. This encodes CASSLRTSGGGELFF.

The rearrangement joins TRBV5-1 to TRBJ2-1, with a tentative D call TRBD2 (7 bases). The CDR3 spans 15 residues. Germline V gives CDR1 SGHRS, CDR2 YFSETQ. The ends were cut back, 7 bases at V and 3 bases at J, with 17 bases in the middle. The CDR3 DNA follows: TGCGCCAGCGGATGGGAGGGGGGCAGCTACAATGAGCAGTTCTTC. The encoded protein is CASGWEGGSYNEQFF.

The J gene is TRBJ2-1, the V gene TRBV29-1; 9 bases fit TRBD1. The CDR3 loop spans 14 amino acids. Unmatched junction bases numbered 5, after V lost 3 bases and J lost 5 bases. Germline V gives CDR1 SQVTM, CDR2 ANQGSEA. CDR3 sequence: CSVDRDRANNEQFF. As DNA, the CDR3 is TGCAGCGTTGACCGGGACAGGGCGAACAATGAGCAGTTCTTC.

The chain links TRBV5-8 to TRBJ1-2; 8 bases match TRBD1. CDR3 size: 13 residues. V gave up 7 bases and J gave up 8 bases; unmatched junction bases: 10. The germline V gene encodes CDR1 SGHTS and CDR2 YDEGEE. The chain's CDR3 is CASYIYRDRGYTF. In nucleotides, the CDR3 is TGTGCCAGCTATATATACCGGGACAGGGGCTACACCTTC.

This clone was found once. CDR3 in DNA: TGTGCCTGGAGTAAAGGACTAGCGGAAACAGATACGCAGTATTTT. Translated: CAWSKGLAETDTQYF. This sequence joins TRBV30 and TRBJ2-3; TRBD2 matches at 10 bases. The CDR3 consists of 15 residues. V lost 2 bases, J lost 3 bases, and 5 bases stayed unmatched. CDR1 and CDR2 from the germline V gene are GTSNPN and SVGIG (reference sequence).

The J gene is TRBJ1-3, the V gene TRBV18; maybe TRBD1 (5 bases). The germline V gene has CDR1 KGHSH and CDR2 LQKENI. This CDR3 contains 14 residues. V lost 0 bases to trimming and J lost 4 bases, with 7 bases between them. CDR3 coding DNA: TGTGCCAGCTCACCACCCAGGGAAGGAAACACCATATATTTT. Its translation: CASSPPREGNTIYF.

The CDR3 region has the DNA TGTGCCAGCAACCGGGGGGGGCCTGGGGCCAACGTCCTGACTTTC. Amino acids: CASNRGGPGANVLTF. The chain has TRBV6-5 and TRBJ2-6; 8 nucleotides agree with TRBD2. Losses at the gene ends were 7 bases for V and 2 bases for J; bases not matched to a gene: 4. CDR3 length: 15 amino acids. Germline values: CDR1 MNHEY, CDR2 SVGAGI.

This clone was observed a handful of times. This sequence joins TRBV7-9 and TRBJ1-4; 7 bases line up with TRBD1. V was clipped by 5 bases and J by 6 bases; unmatched bases: 9. The germline gives CDR1 SEHNR, CDR2 FQNEAQ (reference sequence). There are 15 residues in the CDR3. The CDR3 loop reads CASSPGQAGDEKLFF. Here the CDR3 DNA reads TGTGCCAGCAGCCCAGGACAGGCCGGAGATGAAAAACTGTTTTTT.